Following are 28 T cell receptor beta chains from one sample sequenced in a study of T cells after yellow fever vaccination (dated by TCRdb to between 2019 and 2020). Library generation was performed with 5' RACE. The sequencing machine was an Illumina HiSeq 2500. TCRdb redid the processing of the public reads, applying fastp at Q25 and MiXCR, and retained in-frame beta chains. Entries are consolidated by CDR3 protein sequence, retaining the most common genes and DNA. This sample gives about 400,000 distinct CDR3 sequences in total; around a tenth of them show up just once. The top ten clonotypes cover more than 15% of the sample. The treatment or condition label on this specimen signifies: live attenuated yellow fever vaccine strain. The sequencing used PBMCs, collected on the day of the first yellow fever vaccination. Source of these receptors: a man aged 18 to 35 who received the YFV17D yellow fever vaccine.

This clonotype showed up just a few times. The V and J genes are TRBV7-6 and TRBJ2-5, with D hard to call. This CDR3 has 15 amino acids. V was trimmed by 5 bases and J by 0 bases, leaving 13 bases between them. Germline V CDR1 and CDR2: SGHVS, FNYEAQ. This CDR3 reads CASSLRAGYQETQYF. DNA for the CDR3: TGTGCCAGCAGCCTCCGAGCCGGGTACCAAGAGACCCAGTACTTC.

The chain employs TRBV23-1 and TRBJ2-5, with 9 bases aligning to TRBD1. TRBV23-1 is reported as an ORF; its role is uncertain. Trimming removed 0 bases from V and 14 bases from J; junction bases left unmatched: 7. This CDR3 contains 13 residues. The CDR3 sequence is CASSQSGTGNYYF. CDR3 in DNA: TGCGCCAGCAGTCAATCAGGGACAGGGAACTATTACTTC.

This chain links TRBV5-1 with TRBJ2-5; 8 bases agree with TRBD1. After removal of 0 bases from V and 5 bases from J, the junction contained 6 bases not matched to a gene. The CDR3 is 15 residues long. The germline gives CDR1 SGHRS, CDR2 YFSETQ. The CDR3 DNA follows: TGCGCCAGCAGCTTGGCTTGGACAGGGAGTGAGACCCAGTACTTC. As protein: CASSLAWTGSETQYF.

The chain joins TRBV7-9 to TRBJ2-1; the D gene is possibly TRBD2 (5 bases). Germline-derived CDR1 and CDR2 are SEHNR and FQNEAQ (reference sequence). Trimming shortened V by 3 bases and J by 4 bases, and 16 bases separated the two germline ends. The CDR3 contains 16 residues. The CDR3 is CASSFLLRGGYNEQFF. Here the CDR3 DNA reads TGTGCCAGCAGCTTCCTCTTGAGAGGCGGGTACAATGAGCAGTTCTTC.

J is TRBJ1-1 and V is TRBV20-1; D ambiguous. CDR3 length: 13 amino acids. The germline gives CDR1 DFQATT, CDR2 SNEGSKA (reference sequence). With 1 base removed from V and 8 bases from J, the gap between germline ends came to 14 bases. CDR3 DNA sequence: TGCAGTGCTAGAGTACGTGTTGAGGGAGAAGCTTTCTTT. Translated: CSARVRVEGEAFF.

The V gene is TRBV28, the J gene TRBJ2-1; no definite D call. This CDR3 is built from 13 residues. The ends were cut back, 2 bases at V and 9 bases at J, with 11 bases in the middle. Germline lookup yields CDR1 MDHEN and CDR2 SYDVKM. The DNA for the CDR3 is TGTGCCAGCAGTTTAAACTTAGTAAGTGAGCAGTTCTTC. This encodes CASSLNLVSEQFF.

There are many counts of this clonotype. The chain combines TRBV27 with TRBJ2-1; TRBD2 might be the D (5 bases). Germline loops: CDR1 MNHEY, CDR2 SMNVEV (reference sequence). The CDR3 covers 15 residues. V shed 3 bases and J shed 0 bases, with 9 bases lying between them. The CDR3 DNA is TGTGCCAGCAGTTTCGGGGTCAGCTCCTACAATGAGCAGTTCTTC. It is translated as CASSFGVSSYNEQFF.

This clonotype showed up just a few times. The rearrangement uses TRBV11-2 and TRBJ1-6; the D gene is possibly TRBD1 (6 bases). The V gene's germline CDR1 is SGHAT and CDR2 FQNNGV. The V end lost 5 bases, the J end lost 10 bases, and 21 bases lay between the germline ends. The CDR3 is 16 amino acids. CDR3 nucleotides: TGTGCCAGCAGCGCCGGCCGGACAGACCGGGGGTCACCCCTCCACTTT. Residues: CASSAGRTDRGSPLHF.

A few counts support this clonotype. A much larger clone is a single base away; this may be a read error. The chain joins TRBV9 to TRBJ1-2; 7 bases fit TRBD1. Germline V gene lookup returns CDR1 SGDLS and CDR2 YYNGEE. Unmatched junction bases numbered 5, after V lost 3 bases and J lost 3 bases. CDR3 length: 14 residues. DNA for the CDR3: TGTGCCAGCAGCGGCACAGGGGCCGACTATGGCTACACCTTC. Translated, it gives CASSGTGADYGYTF. The variable domain in full, completed from reference TRBV9 and TRBJ1-2, reads DSGVTQTPKHLITATGQRVTLRCSPRSGDLSVYWYQQSLDQGLQFLIQYYNGEERAKGNILERFSAQQFPDLHSELNLSSLELGDSALYFCASSGTGADYGYTFGSGTRLTVV.

This clonotype appeared many times. The chain joins TRBV7-9 to TRBJ1-2; D ambiguous. The CDR3 is 12 amino acids. CDR1 and CDR2 from the germline V gene are SEHNR and FQNEAQ (reference sequence). V was trimmed by 5 bases and J by 4 bases, leaving 8 bases between them. This CDR3 is CASSPDGYGYTF. CDR3 coding DNA: TGTGCCAGCAGCCCGGACGGCTATGGCTACACCTTC.

This clonotype was seen more than once but under ten times. The J gene is TRBJ1-5, the V gene TRBV12-5; a weak D match, TRBD1 (5 bases). Germline V CDR1 and CDR2: LGHNT, FRNRAP. The CDR3 extends over 14 amino acids. V gave up 3 bases and J gave up 6 bases, with 12 bases separating them. CDR3 protein: CASGFKGAVQPQHF. The CDR3 DNA follows: TGTGCTAGTGGTTTTAAAGGGGCGGTTCAGCCCCAGCATTTT.

CDR3 residues: CATSGPTRSEQYF. The CDR3 region has the DNA TGTGCCACCAGCGGCCCAACTCGGTCCGAGCAGTACTTC. This rearrangement joins TRBV15 to TRBJ2-7; D remains unclear. This CDR3 comprises 13 residues. CDR1 LNHNV and CDR2 YYDKDF come from the germline V gene (reference sequence). The germline V and J ends were trimmed by 5 bases and 6 bases, with 14 bases remaining between them.

The chain has TRBV28 and TRBJ2-1; unclear D gene. The V gene's germline CDR1 is MDHEN and CDR2 SYDVKM. The V end was cut by 7 bases, the J end by 8 bases, with 24 bases between. This CDR3 comprises 16 residues. CDR3 in amino acids: CASKPPWHRQVYEQFF. DNA for the CDR3: TGTGCCAGCAAACCCCCCTGGCACCGTCAGGTATATGAGCAGTTCTTC.

The V call is TRBV7-2, the J call TRBJ2-2, with TRBD2 matching over 8 bases. The CDR3 sequence is 16 residues long. V was pared by 2 bases and J by 4 bases, with 6 bases of the junction left unmatched. Germline values: CDR1 SGHTA, CDR2 FQGNSA. The CDR3 is CASSLFRGGPTGELFF. DNA for the CDR3: TGTGCCAGCAGCTTATTCCGGGGGGGGCCCACCGGGGAGCTGTTTTTT. The full variable domain, rest sourced from reference TRBV7-2 and TRBJ2-2, is GAGVSQSPSNKVTEKGKDVELRCDPISGHTALYWYRQSLGQGLEFLIYFQGNSAPDKSGLPSDRFSAERTGGSVSTLTIQRTQQEDSAVYLCASSLFRGGPTGELFFGEGSRLTVL.

The chain uses TRBV12-3 or TRBV12-4 and TRBJ2-5, with unresolved D. The CDR3 runs 14 residues. V shed 7 bases and J shed 4 bases, with 16 bases lying between them. Here the CDR3 reads CASTRESGAETQYF. In nucleotides, the CDR3 is TGTGCCAGCACCAGAGAGTCAGGAGCAGAGACCCAGTACTTC.

This clonotype has ten or more counts. V is TRBV3-1 and J is TRBJ2-1; no reliable D call. Between the trimmed V and J ends, which lost 5 bases and 9 bases, there was a span of 11 bases. Per germline, CDR1 LGHDT and CDR2 YNNKEL (reference sequence). CDR3 length: 12 residues. This CDR3 is CASSDASLEQFF. DNA of the CDR3: TGTGCCAGCAGCGATGCGTCGCTTGAGCAGTTCTTC.

The sample holds many counts of this clonotype. V and J are TRBV4-1 and TRBJ2-5; 13 bases align to TRBD2. V shed 4 bases, J shed 2 bases, and the junction held 4 bases outside the gene matches. Germline lookup yields CDR1 MGHRA and CDR2 YSYEKL. The CDR3 length is 16 residues. The CDR3 sequence: CASSLRTSGGQETQYF. The CDR3, as DNA: TGCGCCAGCAGCCTGAGGACTAGCGGGGGTCAAGAGACCCAGTACTTC.

This clonotype appeared a few times. The chain joins TRBV7-3 to TRBJ1-2, with 11 bases aligning to TRBD1. The CDR3 runs to 16 residues. J lost 8 bases, V lost 3 bases, and 11 bases had no gene match. The germline V gene encodes CDR1 SGHTA and CDR2 FQGTGA. This chain's CDR3 is CASSLAGQGALAGYTF. In DNA, the CDR3 is TGTGCCAGCAGCTTGGCCGGACAGGGGGCCTTGGCCGGCTACACCTTC. Based on the CDR3 plus reference TRBV7-3 and TRBJ1-2, the full variable domain is GAGVSQTPSNKVTEKGKYVELRCDPISGHTALYWYRQSLGQGPEFLIYFQGTGAADDSGLPNDRFFAVRPEGSVSTLKIQRTERGDSAVYLCASSLAGQGALAGYTFGSGTRLTVV.

In this sample, this clonotype turned up a few times. V usage is TRBV12-3 or TRBV12-4 and J usage is TRBJ2-3; 10 bases agree with TRBD2. V lost 1 base to trimming and J lost 6 bases; unmatched junction nucleotides: 7. The CDR3 sequence is 16 residues long. For the CDR3, the DNA is TGTGCCAGCAGTTTAGTTCCAGCGGGGGGGCTGGATACGCAGTATTTT. It codes for CASSLVPAGGLDTQYF.

This chain links TRBV7-2 with TRBJ1-2; no firm D call. The ends were cut back, 6 bases at V and 3 bases at J, with 14 bases in the middle. Germline lookup yields CDR1 SGHTA and CDR2 FQGNSA. This CDR3 is built from 14 residues. The CDR3 DNA sequence: TGTGCCAGCAGTCGTTTAACGGAGGACTATGGCTACACCTTC. Its translation is CASSRLTEDYGYTF.

The chain has TRBV20-1 and TRBJ2-3; tentatively, D is TRBD2 (5 bases). V gave up 1 base and J gave up 4 bases, with 12 bases separating them. Germline V gene data show CDR1 as DFQATT and CDR2 as SNEGSKA (reference sequence). The CDR3 contains 14 residues. The CDR3 region has the DNA TGCAGTGCTAGAGTTCCCGGGGTCCCAGATACGCAGTATTTT. This translates into CSARVPGVPDTQYF.

This clonotype has only a few counts. The chain is built from TRBV12-3 or TRBV12-4 and TRBJ1-1, with a weak D call TRBD1 (5 bases). The V end was cut by 1 base, the J end by 0 bases, with 9 bases between. The CDR3 totals 15 residues. In nucleotides, the CDR3 is TGTGCCAGCAGTTTAGAGGCAGGGATGAACACTGAAGCTTTCTTT. Amino acid sequence: CASSLEAGMNTEAFF.

This chain connects TRBV20-1 to TRBJ2-3; a possible D gene is TRBD2 (6 bases). Looked up from germline, CDR1 is DFQATT and CDR2 is SNEGSKA (reference sequence). This CDR3 has 13 amino acids. The CDR3, as DNA: TGCTCAAAGCGACAGCGGGGCACAGATACGCAGTATTTT. Translation: CSKRQRGTDTQYF.

This clonotype appeared many times. The chain is built from TRBV10-3 and TRBJ2-3; D remains ambiguous. Germline CDR1 and CDR2: ENHRY and SYGVKD. CDR3 length: 13 residues. V lost 6 bases to trimming and J lost 2 bases, with 9 bases between them. This chain's CDR3 is CAISPPNTDTQYF. CDR3 nucleotides: TGTGCCATCAGCCCTCCCAACACAGATACGCAGTATTTT.

This clonotype was counted between two and nine times. V and J are TRBV5-1 and TRBJ2-5; 9 bases fit TRBD2. This CDR3 spans 16 amino acids. Germline V lookup: CDR1 SGHRS, CDR2 YFSETQ. The V segment lost 2 bases and the J segment 3 bases; nucleotides outside the gene matches: 8. CDR3 sequence: CASSLALLAGEETQYF. The CDR3 nucleotides read TGCGCCAGCAGCTTAGCCCTTTTAGCGGGGGAAGAGACCCAGTACTTC. The full variable domain, its missing parts supplied by reference TRBV5-1 and TRBJ2-5, is KAGVTQTPRYLIKTRGQQVTLSCSPISGHRSVSWYQQTPGQGLQFLFEYFSETQRNKGNFPGRFSGRQFSNSRSEMNVSTLELGDSALYLCASSLALLAGEETQYFGPGTRLLVL.

This clonotype was seen a handful of times. The genes are TRBV10-3 and TRBJ2-2; TRBD2 agrees at 12 bases. The CDR3 is 17 residues long. The V gene end was trimmed by 0 bases and the J gene end by 4 bases; junction bases not matched to a gene: 3. Germline assignment: CDR1 ENHRY and CDR2 SYGVKD. Here the CDR3 reads CAISESGTSGPTGELFF. The DNA of the CDR3 is TGTGCCATCAGTGAGTCCGGGACTAGCGGGCCCACCGGGGAGCTGTTTTTT.

The chain carries TRBV7-9 and TRBJ1-1; 8 bases agree with TRBD1. V was pared by 4 bases and J by 1 base, with 5 bases of the junction left unmatched. CDR3 length: 15 residues. Germline loops: CDR1 SEHNR, CDR2 FQNEAQ (reference sequence). This CDR3 is CASSSLGQGNTEAFF. CDR3 nucleotide sequence: TGTGCCAGCAGCTCGCTCGGACAGGGGAACACTGAAGCTTTCTTT.

The chain combines TRBV12-3 or TRBV12-4 with TRBJ2-7; no definite D call. Trimming took 10 bases from V and 2 from J, leaving 15 bases between them. There are 13 residues in the CDR3. In nucleotides, the CDR3 is TGTGCCAAGAGCATATGGACGCCCTACGAGCAGTACTTC. It encodes CAKSIWTPYEQYF.